Below, 16 T cell receptor beta chains from the same sample are listed, as sequenced in a study of blood T cell repertoires in COVID-19. Method: immunoSEQ multiplex PCR; TCRdb's copy keeps in-frame clones and lacks some. The sample has 200,000 or so clones; 80% to 90% are singletons. Material for sequencing was PBMCs or T cells enriched from blood (not recorded which). These TCRs come from a woman aged 18-30 years who had recovered from COVID-19.

This chain connects TRBV7-3 to TRBJ2-3; 8 bases are shared with TRBD1. The CDR3 loop spans 15 amino acids. The trim removed 2 bases at V and 4 bases at J, leaving 5 bases unmatched. Germline lookup yields CDR1 SGHTA and CDR2 FQGTGA. CDR3 in DNA: TGTGCCAGCAGCTTAGACAGGGGTATATCAGATACGCAGTATTTT. As protein: CASSLDRGISDTQYF.

The chain combines TRBV27 with TRBJ1-5, with 8 bases lining up with TRBD1. The germline V gene encodes CDR1 MNHEY and CDR2 SMNVEV (reference sequence). This CDR3 spans 14 amino acids. V gave up 5 bases and J gave up 5 bases; unmatched junction bases: 5. The CDR3 DNA sequence: TGTGCCAGCAGTCAAGGACAGGGAGATCAGCCCCAGCATTTT. Its protein product is CASSQGQGDQPQHF.

The chain uses TRBV5-1 and TRBJ2-5, with TRBD2 as a possible D gene (7 bases). Germline loops: CDR1 SGHRS, CDR2 YFSETQ. V dropped 6 bases and J dropped 5 bases, with 14 bases sitting between them. The CDR3 loop spans 13 amino acids. Here the CDR3 reads CASTTGGGETQYF. CDR3 nucleotides: TGCGCCAGCACCACGGGGGGCGGTGAGACCCAGTACTTC.

This clone was recorded once. The chain couples TRBV18 to TRBJ1-6, with TRBD1 as a possible D gene (6 bases). The CDR3 has 14 amino acids. V was pared by 3 bases and J by 6 bases, with 9 bases between. CDR1 is KGHSH and CDR2 is LQKENI in the germline V gene. DNA for the CDR3: TGTGCCAGCTCACCGGACAGTATTAATTCACCCCTCCACTTT. Protein product: CASSPDSINSPLHF. Full variable domain (remainder filled in from reference TRBV18 and TRBJ1-6): NAGVMQNPRHLVRRRGQEARLRCSPMKGHSHVYWYRQLPEEGLKFMVYLQKENIIDESGMPKERFSAEFPKEGPSILRIQQVVRGDSAAYFCASSPDSINSPLHFGNGTRLTVT.

The chain carries TRBV7-6 and TRBJ2-1; 9 bases are a match to TRBD1. Looked up from germline, CDR1 is SGHVS and CDR2 is FNYEAQ. V dropped 3 bases and J dropped 7; count of bases not matched to a gene: 4. The CDR3 length is 14 residues. The CDR3 DNA reads as TGTGCCAGCAGCTTCGGGACAGGGATGAATGAGCAGTTCTTC. Amino acid sequence: CASSFGTGMNEQFF. The whole variable domain, remainder taken from reference TRBV7-6 and TRBJ2-1, is GAGVSQSPRYKVTKRGQDVALRCDPISGHVSLYWYRQALGQGPEFLTYFNYEAQQDKSGLPNDRFSAERPEGSISTLTIQRTEQRDSAMYRCASSFGTGMNEQFFGPGTRLTVL.

The rearrangement joins TRBV19 to TRBJ2-7; D unresolved. CDR3 length: 14 residues. Germline CDR1 is LNHDA and CDR2 is SQIVND (reference sequence). V was trimmed by 2 bases and J by 4 bases, leaving 12 bases between them. The DNA for the CDR3 is TGTGCCAGTAGTATATCCATTGAGGCGTACGAGCAGTACTTC. This sequence encodes CASSISIEAYEQYF. Based on the CDR3 plus reference TRBV19 and TRBJ2-7, the full variable domain is DGGITQSPKYLFRKEGQNVTLSCEQNLNHDAMYWYRQDPGQGLRLIYYSQIVNDFQKGDIAEGYSVSREKKESFPLTVTSAQKNPTAFYLCASSISIEAYEQYFGPGTRLTVT.

The chain has TRBV9 and TRBJ1-6; D might be TRBD1 (6 bases). The V gene lost 0 bases and the J gene lost 10 bases, with 11 bases spanning the gap. The CDR3 totals 14 residues. Per the germline V gene, CDR1 is SGDLS and CDR2 is YYNGEE. As DNA, the CDR3 is TGTGCCAGCAGCGTAGTGGACAGTGGCTCACCCCTCCACTTT. Translation: CASSVVDSGSPLHF.

This clone was seen once. The CDR3 DNA sequence: TGTGCCAGCAGCAACCGGGGGAGACAGGGCTACACCTTC. Encoded protein: CASSNRGRQGYTF. This rearrangement joins TRBV13 to TRBJ1-2, with D perhaps TRBD1 (5 bases). CDR1 and CDR2 (germline): PRHDT, FYEKMQ (reference sequence). The CDR3 covers 13 residues. Trimming shortened V by 5 bases and J by 8 bases, and 15 bases separated the two germline ends.

The genes are TRBV7-8 and TRBJ1-6; 7 bases match TRBD1. V shed 4 bases, J shed 9 bases, and the junction held 9 bases outside the gene matches. There are 15 residues in the CDR3. Germline assignment: CDR1 SGHVS and CDR2 FQNEAQ. The CDR3 nucleotides are TGTGCCAGCAGCTCGGGACAGACCCAAGGTTCACCCCTCCACTTT. This translates into CASSSGQTQGSPLHF.

V is TRBV6-5 and J is TRBJ1-6, with 10 bases matching TRBD1. Looked up from germline, CDR1 is MNHEY and CDR2 is SVGAGI. The CDR3 extends over 15 amino acids. V lost 7 bases to trimming and J lost 7 bases; unmatched junction nucleotides: 7. This CDR3 reads CASNLDRGRNSPLHF. The DNA of the CDR3 is TGTGCCAGCAATCTCGACAGGGGGCGAAATTCACCCCTCCACTTT.

The DNA for the CDR3 is TGTGCCAGCAGTTATTCTCGACAGACCTATAATTCACCCCTCCACTTT. This gives the protein CASSYSRQTYNSPLHF. The chain has TRBV6-5 and TRBJ1-6; D perhaps matches TRBD1 (5 bases). The CDR3 runs to 16 residues. CDR1 MNHEY and CDR2 SVGAGI come from the germline V gene. With 3 bases removed from V and 2 bases from J, the gap between germline ends came to 11 bases.

This clone was recorded a few times. The gene calls are TRBV21-1 and TRBJ1-5. TRBV21-1 is a recognized pseudogene. The CDR3 loop spans 15 amino acids. The CDR3: CASSKARGSNQPQHF. CDR3 DNA: TGTGCCAGCAGCAAAGCGCGAGGTTCTAATCAGCCCCAGCATTTT.

The chain uses TRBV5-1 and TRBJ1-2; D is unresolved. The CDR3 is 12 amino acids. V lost 0 bases and J 7 bases, leaving 7 bases between the germline ends. From germline, CDR1 is SGHRS and CDR2 YFSETQ. This CDR3 is CASSLDAIGYTF. CDR3 coding DNA: TGCGCCAGCAGCTTGGATGCGATTGGCTACACCTTC.

This chain uses TRBV7-8 with TRBJ1-1; a weak D match, TRBD1 (6 bases). The V gene lost 9 bases and the J gene lost 4 bases, with 21 bases spanning the gap. The V gene's germline CDR1 is SGHVS and CDR2 FQNEAQ. The CDR3 contains 15 residues. The CDR3 DNA is TGTGCCAGTACCCCCAGGGGCCAGGCACGCACTGAAGCTTTCTTT. Encoded protein: CASTPRGQARTEAFF.

The chain combines TRBV28 with TRBJ1-5; D may be TRBD1 (6 bases). This CDR3 region has 14 residues. Germline assignment: CDR1 MDHEN and CDR2 SYDVKM. The V and J ends lost 2 bases and 5 bases respectively, with 10 bases between them. The CDR3 DNA follows: TGTGCCAGCAGTTTAGCGACAGGTTATCAGCCCCAGCATTTT. Its translation is CASSLATGYQPQHF.

This clone occurred a few times. This sequence joins TRBV5-1 and TRBJ1-1, with no clear D. In germline, CDR1 is SGHRS, CDR2 YFSETQ. The CDR3 is 17 residues long. Trimming took off 4 bases at V and 4 bases at J, with 23 bases between the two ends. The CDR3 spells CASSPGMSAPRGTEAFF. CDR3 nucleotides: TGCGCCAGCAGCCCCGGGATGTCTGCCCCTCGAGGCACTGAAGCTTTCTTT.